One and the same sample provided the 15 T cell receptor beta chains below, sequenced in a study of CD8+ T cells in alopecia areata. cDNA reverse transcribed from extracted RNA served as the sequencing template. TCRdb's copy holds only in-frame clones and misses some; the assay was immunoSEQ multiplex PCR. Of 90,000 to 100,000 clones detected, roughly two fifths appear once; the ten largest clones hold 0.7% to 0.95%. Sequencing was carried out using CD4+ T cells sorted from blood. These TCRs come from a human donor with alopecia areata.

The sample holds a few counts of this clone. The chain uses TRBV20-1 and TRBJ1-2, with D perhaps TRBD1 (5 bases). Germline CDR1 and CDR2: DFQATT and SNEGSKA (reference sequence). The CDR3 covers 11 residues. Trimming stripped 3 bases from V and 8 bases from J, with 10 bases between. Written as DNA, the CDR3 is TGCAGTGCTAGTTCAGGGAGAGGCTACACCTTC. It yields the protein CSASSGRGYTF.

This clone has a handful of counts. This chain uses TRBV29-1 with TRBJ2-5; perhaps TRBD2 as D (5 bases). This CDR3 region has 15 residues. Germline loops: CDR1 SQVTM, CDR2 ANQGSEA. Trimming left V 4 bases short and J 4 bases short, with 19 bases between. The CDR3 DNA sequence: TGCAGCGTTGTGTCGGAGACGGGAAGTACAGAGACCCAGTACTTC. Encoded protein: CSVVSETGSTETQYF.

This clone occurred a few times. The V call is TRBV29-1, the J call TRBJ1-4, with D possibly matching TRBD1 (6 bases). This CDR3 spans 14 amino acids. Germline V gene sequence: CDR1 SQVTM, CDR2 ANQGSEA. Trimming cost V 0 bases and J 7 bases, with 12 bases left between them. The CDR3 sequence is CSVEDRGGGEKLFF. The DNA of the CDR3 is TGCAGCGTTGAAGATCGGGGGGGCGGTGAAAAACTGTTTTTT.

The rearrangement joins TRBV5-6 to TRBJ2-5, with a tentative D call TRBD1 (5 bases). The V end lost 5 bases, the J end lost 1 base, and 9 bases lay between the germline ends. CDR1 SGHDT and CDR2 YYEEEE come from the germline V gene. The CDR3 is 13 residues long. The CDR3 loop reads CASRQGPQETQYF. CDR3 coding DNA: TGTGCCAGCAGGCAGGGCCCCCAAGAGACCCAGTACTTC.

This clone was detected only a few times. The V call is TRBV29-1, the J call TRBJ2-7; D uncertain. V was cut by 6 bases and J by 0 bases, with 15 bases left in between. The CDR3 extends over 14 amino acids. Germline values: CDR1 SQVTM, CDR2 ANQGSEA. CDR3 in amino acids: CSVLPLMSSYEQYF. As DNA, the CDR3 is TGCAGCGTCTTACCGCTGATGAGCTCCTACGAGCAGTACTTC.

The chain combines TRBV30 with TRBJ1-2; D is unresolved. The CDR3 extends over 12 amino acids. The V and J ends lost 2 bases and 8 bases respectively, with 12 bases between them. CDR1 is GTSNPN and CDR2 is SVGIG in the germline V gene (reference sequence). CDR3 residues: CAWSPLGYGYTF. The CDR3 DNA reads TGTGCCTGGAGTCCACTCGGGTACGGCTACACCTTC.

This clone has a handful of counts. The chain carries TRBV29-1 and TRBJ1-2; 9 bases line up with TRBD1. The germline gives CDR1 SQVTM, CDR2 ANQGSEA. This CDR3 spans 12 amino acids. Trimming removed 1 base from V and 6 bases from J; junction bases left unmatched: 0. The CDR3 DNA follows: TGCAGCGTTGAAGGGACAGGGGATGGCTACACCTTC. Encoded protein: CSVEGTGDGYTF.

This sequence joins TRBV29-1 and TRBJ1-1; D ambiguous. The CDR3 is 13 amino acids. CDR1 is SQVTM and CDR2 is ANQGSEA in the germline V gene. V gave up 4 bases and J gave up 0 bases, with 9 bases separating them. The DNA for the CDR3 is TGCAGCGTTGGGGGTGCTTTGAACACTGAAGCTTTCTTT. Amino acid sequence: CSVGGALNTEAFF.

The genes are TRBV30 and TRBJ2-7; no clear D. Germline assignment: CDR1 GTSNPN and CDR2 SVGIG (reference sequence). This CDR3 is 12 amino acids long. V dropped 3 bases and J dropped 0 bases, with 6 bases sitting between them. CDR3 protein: CAWRLGSYEQYF. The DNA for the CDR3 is TGTGCCTGGAGGCTGGGCTCCTACGAGCAGTACTTC.

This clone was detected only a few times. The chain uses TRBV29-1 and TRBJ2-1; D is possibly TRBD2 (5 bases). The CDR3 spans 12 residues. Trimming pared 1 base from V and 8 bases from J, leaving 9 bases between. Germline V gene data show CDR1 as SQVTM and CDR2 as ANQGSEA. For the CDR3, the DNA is TGCAGCGTTGAAGGGACTGGTGATGAGCAGTTCTTC. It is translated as CSVEGTGDEQFF.

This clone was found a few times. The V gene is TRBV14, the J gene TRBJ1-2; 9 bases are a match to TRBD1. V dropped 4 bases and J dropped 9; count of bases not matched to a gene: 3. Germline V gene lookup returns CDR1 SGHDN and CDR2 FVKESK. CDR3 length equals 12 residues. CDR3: CASSPGQGRYTF. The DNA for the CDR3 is TGTGCCAGCAGCCCTGGACAGGGGCGCTACACCTTC.

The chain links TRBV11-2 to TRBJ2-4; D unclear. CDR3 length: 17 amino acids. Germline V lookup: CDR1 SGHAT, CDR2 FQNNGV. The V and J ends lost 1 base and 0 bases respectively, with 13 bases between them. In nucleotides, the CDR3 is TGTGCCAGCAGCTTAGTAGGAGTGTCCAGAGCCAAAAACATTCAGTACTTC. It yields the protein CASSLVGVSRAKNIQYF. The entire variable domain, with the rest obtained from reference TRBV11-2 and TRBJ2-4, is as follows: EAGVAQSPRYKIIEKRQSVAFWCNPISGHATLYWYQQILGQGPKLLIQFQNNGVVDDSQLPKDRFSAERLKGVDSTLKIQPAKLEDSAVYLCASSLVGVSRAKNIQYFGAGTRLSVL.

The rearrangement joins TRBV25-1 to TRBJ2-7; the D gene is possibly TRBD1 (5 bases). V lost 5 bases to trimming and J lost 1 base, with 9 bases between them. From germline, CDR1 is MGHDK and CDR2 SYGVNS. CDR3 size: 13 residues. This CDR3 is CASSTTVSYEQYF. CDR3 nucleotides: TGTGCCAGCAGTACGACAGTTTCCTACGAGCAGTACTTC.

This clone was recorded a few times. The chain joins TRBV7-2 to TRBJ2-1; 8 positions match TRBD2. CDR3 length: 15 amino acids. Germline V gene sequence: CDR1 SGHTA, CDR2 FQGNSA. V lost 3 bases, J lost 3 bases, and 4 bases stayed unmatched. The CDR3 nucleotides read TGTGCCAGCAGCTTGAGGGCGGGGGGCTACAATGAGCAGTTCTTC. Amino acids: CASSLRAGGYNEQFF.

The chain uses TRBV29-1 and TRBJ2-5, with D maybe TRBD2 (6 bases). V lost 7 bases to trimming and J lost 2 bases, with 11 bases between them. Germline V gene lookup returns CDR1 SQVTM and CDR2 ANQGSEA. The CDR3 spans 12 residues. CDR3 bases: TGCAGCGGGGGACTGACTCAAGAGACCCAGTACTTC. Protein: CSGGLTQETQYF.